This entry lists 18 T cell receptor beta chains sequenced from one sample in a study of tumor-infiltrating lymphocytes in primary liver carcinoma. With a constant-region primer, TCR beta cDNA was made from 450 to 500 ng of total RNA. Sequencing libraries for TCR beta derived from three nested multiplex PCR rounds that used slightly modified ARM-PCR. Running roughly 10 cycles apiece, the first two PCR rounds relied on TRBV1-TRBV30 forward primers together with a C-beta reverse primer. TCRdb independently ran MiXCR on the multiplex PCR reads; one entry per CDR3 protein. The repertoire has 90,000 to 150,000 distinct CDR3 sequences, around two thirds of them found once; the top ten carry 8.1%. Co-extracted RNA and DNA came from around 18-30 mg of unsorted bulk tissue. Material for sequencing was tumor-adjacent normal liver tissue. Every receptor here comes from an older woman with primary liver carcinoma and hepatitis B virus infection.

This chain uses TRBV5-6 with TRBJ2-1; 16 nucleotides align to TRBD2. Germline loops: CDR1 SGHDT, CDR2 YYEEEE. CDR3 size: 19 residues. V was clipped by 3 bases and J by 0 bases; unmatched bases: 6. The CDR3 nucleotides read TGTGCCAGCAGCTCGGGACTAGCGGGAGGGCCCGGCTCCTACAATGAGCAGTTCTTC. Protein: CASSSGLAGGPGSYNEQFF. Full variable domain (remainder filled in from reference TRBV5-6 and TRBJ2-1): DAGVTQSPTHLIKTRGQQVTLRCSPKSGHDTVSWYQQALGQGPQFIFQYYEEEERQRGNFPDRFSGHQFPNYSSELNVNALLLGDSALYLCASSSGLAGGPGSYNEQFFGPGTRLTVL.

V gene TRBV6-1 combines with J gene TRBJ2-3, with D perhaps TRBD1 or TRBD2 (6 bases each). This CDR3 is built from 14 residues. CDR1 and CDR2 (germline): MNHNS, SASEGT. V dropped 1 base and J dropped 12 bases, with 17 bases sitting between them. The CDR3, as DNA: TGTGCCAGCAGTGAAGGCGCCGGGGGCGATAGACAGTATTTT. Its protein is CASSEGAGGDRQYF.

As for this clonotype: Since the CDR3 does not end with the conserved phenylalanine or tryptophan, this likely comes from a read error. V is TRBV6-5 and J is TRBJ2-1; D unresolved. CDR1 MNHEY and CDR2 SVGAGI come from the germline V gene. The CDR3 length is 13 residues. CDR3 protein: CVSSYPSSNEQFL. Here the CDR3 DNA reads TGTGTCAGCAGTTACCCGAGCAGTAATGAGCAGTTCCTC.

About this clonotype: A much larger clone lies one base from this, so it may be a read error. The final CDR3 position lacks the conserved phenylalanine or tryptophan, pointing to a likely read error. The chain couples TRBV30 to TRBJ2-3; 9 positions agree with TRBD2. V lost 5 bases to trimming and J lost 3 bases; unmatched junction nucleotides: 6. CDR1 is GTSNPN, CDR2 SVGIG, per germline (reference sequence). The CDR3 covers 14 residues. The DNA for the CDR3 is TGTGCCTGGGGCTTGGGACTAGCAACAGATACGCAGTATTAT. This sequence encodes CAWGLGLATDTQYY.

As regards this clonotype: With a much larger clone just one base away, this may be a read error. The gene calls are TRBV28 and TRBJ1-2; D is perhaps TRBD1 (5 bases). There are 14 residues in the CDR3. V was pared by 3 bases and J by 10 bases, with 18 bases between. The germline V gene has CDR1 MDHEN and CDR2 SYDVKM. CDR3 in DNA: TGTGCCAGCAGTTTGGCGGGGGACGATGGGGTCTACACCTTC. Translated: CASSLAGDDGVYTF.

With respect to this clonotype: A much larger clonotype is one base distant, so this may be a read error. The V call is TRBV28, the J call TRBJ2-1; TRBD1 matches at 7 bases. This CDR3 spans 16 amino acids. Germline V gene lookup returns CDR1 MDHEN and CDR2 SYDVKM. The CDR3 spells CASSFNWDRSYNEEFF. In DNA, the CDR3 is TGTGCCAGCAGTTTTAATTGGGACAGATCCTACAATGAGGAGTTCTTC.

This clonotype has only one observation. Written as DNA, the CDR3 is TGTGCCAGCAGCCGACTAGGGGGGGCTAGGATCTACACCTTC. It translates to CASSRLGGARIYTF. The chain has TRBV14 and TRBJ1-2, with D perhaps matching TRBD1 (6 bases). The V end was cut by 4 bases, the J end by 10 bases, with 19 bases between. Looked up from germline, CDR1 is SGHDN and CDR2 is FVKESK. The CDR3 runs to 14 residues.

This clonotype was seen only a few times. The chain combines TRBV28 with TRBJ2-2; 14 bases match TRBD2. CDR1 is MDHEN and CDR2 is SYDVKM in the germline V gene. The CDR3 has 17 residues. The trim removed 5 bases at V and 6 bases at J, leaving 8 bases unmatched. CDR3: CASSTGLAGGGAGELFF. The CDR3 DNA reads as TGTGCCAGCAGTACCGGACTAGCGGGAGGTGGGGCCGGGGAGCTGTTTTTT.

Written as DNA, the CDR3 is TGTGCCAGCGGTTCGGGACCCGGTCGCTATGAGCAGTACTTC. This translates into CASGSGPGRYEQYF. The rearrangement links TRBV6-5 to TRBJ2-7; TRBD1 or TRBD2 may be the D gene (5 bases each). V lost 8 bases and J lost 7, with 21 bases in between. Germline lookup yields CDR1 MNHEY and CDR2 SVGAGI. The CDR3 totals 14 residues.

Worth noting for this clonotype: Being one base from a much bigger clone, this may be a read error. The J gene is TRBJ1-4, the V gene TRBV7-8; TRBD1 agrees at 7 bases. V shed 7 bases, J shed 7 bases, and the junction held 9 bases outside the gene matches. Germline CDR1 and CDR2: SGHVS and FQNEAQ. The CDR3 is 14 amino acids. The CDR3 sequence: CASNTGEVGEKLFF. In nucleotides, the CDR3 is TGTGCCAGCAACACAGGGGAGGTCGGTGAAAAACTGTTTTTT.

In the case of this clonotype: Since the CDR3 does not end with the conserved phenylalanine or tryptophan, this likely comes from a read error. In DNA, the CDR3 is TGCGCCAGCAGCTTGACACAGGGATGGTCCTATGGCTACACCCTC. It encodes CASSLTQGWSYGYTL. The chain combines TRBV5-1 with TRBJ1-2; possible D gene TRBD1, 6 bases. With 1 base removed from V and 4 bases from J, the gap between germline ends came to 14 bases. The CDR3 consists of 15 residues. Germline CDR1 and CDR2: SGHRS and YFSETQ.

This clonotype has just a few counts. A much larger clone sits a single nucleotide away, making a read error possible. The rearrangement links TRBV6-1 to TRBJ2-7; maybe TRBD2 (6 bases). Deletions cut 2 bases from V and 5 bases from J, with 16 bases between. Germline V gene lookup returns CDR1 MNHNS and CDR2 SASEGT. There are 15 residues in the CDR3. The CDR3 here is CASSELVVGGDEQYF. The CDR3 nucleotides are TGTGCCAGCAGTGAACTGGTAGTGGGAGGAGACGAGCAGTACTTC.

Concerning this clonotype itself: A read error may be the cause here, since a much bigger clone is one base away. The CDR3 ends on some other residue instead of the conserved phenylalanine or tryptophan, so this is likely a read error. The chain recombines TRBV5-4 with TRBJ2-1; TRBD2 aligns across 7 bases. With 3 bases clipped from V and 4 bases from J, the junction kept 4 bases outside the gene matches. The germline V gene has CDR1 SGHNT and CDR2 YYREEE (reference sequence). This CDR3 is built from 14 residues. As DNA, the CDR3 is TGTGCCAGCAGCTCCGGGACTACATACAATGAGCAGTTCTTA. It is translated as CASSSGTTYNEQFL.

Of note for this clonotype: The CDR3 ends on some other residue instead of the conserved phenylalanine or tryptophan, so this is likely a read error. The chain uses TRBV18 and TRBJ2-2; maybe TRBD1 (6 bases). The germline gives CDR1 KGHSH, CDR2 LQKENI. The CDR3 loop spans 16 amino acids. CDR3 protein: CASSPPAGANTGELFL. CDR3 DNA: TGTGCCAGTTCACCACCGGCAGGGGCGAACACCGGGGAGCTGTTTTTA.

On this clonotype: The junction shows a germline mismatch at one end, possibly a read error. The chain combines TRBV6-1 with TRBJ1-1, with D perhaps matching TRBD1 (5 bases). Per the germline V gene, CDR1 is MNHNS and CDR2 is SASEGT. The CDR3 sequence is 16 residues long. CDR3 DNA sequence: TGTGCCAGCAGTGTAGCGAAGGCGAGGCTGGACACTGGAGCTTTCTTT. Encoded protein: CASSVAKARLDTGAFF.

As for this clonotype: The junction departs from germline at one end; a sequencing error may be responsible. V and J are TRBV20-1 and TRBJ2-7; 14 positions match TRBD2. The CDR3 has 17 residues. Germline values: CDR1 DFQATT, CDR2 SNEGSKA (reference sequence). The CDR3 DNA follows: TGCAGTGTTAGAGGGGGACTAGCGGGAGCCTCCTCCTACGAGCAGTACTTC. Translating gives CSVRGGLAGASSYEQYF.

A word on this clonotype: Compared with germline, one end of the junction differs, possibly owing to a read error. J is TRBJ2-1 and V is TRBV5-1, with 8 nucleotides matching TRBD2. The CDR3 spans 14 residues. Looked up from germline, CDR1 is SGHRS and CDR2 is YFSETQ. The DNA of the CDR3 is TGCGCCAGCAGCTTCAGCGGGAGTCGGAATGAGGAGTTCTTC. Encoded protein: CASSFSGSRNEEFF. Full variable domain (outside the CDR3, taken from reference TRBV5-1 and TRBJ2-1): KAGVTQTPRYLIKTRGQQVTLSCSPISGHRSVSWYQQTPGQGLQFLFEYFSETQRNKGNFPGRFSGRQFSNSRSEMNVSTLELGDSALYLCASSFSGSRNEEFFGPGTRLTVL.

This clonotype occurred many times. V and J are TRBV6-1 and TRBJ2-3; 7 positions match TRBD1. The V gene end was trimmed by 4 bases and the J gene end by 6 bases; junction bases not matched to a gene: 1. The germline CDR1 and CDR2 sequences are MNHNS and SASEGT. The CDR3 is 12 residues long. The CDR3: CASSATGDTQYF. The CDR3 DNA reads TGTGCCAGCAGTGCGACAGGGGATACGCAGTATTTT.